Sequencing of this T cell receptor beta chain was carried out in a study of blood T cell repertoires in COVID-19. Clones were read by immunoSEQ multiplex PCR, and TCRdb kept only the in-frame ones, dropping some. The sample records approximately 330,000 clones, approximately 86% being singletons. Germline V gene sequence: CDR1 ENHRY, CDR2 SYGVKD. J was trimmed by 11 bases and V by 3 bases; bases with no gene match: 6. The CDR3 is 14 amino acids. Cohorts were assigned according to the clinical history that participants reported. What was sequenced was PBMCs or T cells enriched from blood (not recorded which). V gene TRBV10-3 combines with J gene TRBJ1-6; 8 bases are shared with TRBD1. This sequence originates from a woman in her thirties or forties with acute COVID-19. The CDR3 region is CAISDTGGMAPLHF. CDR3 DNA: TGTGCCATCAGTGATACAGGGGGGATGGCACCCCTCCACTTT.